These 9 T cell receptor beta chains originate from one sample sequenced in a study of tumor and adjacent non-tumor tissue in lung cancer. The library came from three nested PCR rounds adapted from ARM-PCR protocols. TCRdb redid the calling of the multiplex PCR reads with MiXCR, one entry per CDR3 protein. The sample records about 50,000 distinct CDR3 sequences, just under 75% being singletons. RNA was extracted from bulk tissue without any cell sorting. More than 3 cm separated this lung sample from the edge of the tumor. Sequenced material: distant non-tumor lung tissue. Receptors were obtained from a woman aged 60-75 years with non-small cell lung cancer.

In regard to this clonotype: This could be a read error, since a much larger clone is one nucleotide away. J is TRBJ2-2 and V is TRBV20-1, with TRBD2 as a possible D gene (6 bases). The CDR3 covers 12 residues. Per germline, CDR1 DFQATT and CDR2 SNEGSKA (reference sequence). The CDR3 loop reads CGARDSTGELFF. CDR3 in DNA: TGCGGTGCTAGGGACTCCACCGGGGAGCTGTTTTTT.

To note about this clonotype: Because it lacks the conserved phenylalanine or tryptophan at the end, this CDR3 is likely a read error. The CDR3 region is CASNQGGTGAYYGYTS. CDR3 in DNA: TGCGCCAGCAACCAAGGCGGGACAGGGGCTTACTATGGCTACACCTCC. The rearrangement joins TRBV4-3 to TRBJ1-2, with 10 bases matching TRBD1. The CDR3 spans 16 residues. Germline loops: CDR1 LGHNA, CDR2 YSLEER.

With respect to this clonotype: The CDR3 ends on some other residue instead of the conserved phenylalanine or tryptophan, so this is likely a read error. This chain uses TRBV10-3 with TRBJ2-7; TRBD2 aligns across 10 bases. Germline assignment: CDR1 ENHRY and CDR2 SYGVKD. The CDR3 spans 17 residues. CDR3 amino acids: CAISDSPTSGSSYEQYL. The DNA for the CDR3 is TGTGCCATCAGTGACTCGCCGACTAGCGGGTCCTCCTATGAGCAGTACCTC.

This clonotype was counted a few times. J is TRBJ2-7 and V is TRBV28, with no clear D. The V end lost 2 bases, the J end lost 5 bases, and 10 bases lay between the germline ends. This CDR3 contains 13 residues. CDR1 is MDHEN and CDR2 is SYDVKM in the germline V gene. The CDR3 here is CASSLAAAHEQYF. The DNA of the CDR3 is TGTGCCAGCAGTTTAGCGGCCGCCCACGAGCAGTACTTC.

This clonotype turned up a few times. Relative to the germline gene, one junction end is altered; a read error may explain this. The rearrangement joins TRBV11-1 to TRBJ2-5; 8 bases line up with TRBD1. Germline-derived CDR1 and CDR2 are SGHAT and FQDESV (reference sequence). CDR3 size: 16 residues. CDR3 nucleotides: TGTGCCAGCAGCCGAGACAGGGGCAGCCTCCAAGAGACACAGTACTTC. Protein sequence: CASSRDRGSLQETQYF. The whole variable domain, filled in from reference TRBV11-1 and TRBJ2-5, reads EAEVAQSPRYKITEKSQAVAFWCDPISGHATLYWYRQILGQGPELLVQFQDESVVDDSQLPKDRFSAERLKGVDSTLKIQPAELGDSAMYLCASSRDRGSLQETQYFGPGTRLLVL.

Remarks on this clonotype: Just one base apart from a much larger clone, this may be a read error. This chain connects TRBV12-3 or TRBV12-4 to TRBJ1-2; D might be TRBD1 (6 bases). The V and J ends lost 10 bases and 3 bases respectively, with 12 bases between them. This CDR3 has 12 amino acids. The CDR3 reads CANREDDYGYTF. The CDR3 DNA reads TGTGCCAACAGGGAGGACGACTATGGCTACACCTTC.

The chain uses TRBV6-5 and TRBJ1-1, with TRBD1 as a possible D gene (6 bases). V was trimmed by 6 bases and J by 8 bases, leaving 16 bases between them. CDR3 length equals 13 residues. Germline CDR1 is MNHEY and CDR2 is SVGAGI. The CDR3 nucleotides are TGTGCCAGCAGCCGTACAGGGTGCACCGAAGCTTTCTTT. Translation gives CASSRTGCTEAFF.

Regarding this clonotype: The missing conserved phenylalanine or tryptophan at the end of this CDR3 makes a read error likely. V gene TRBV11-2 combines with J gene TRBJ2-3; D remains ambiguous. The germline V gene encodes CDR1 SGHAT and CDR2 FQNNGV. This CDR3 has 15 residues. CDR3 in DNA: TGTGCCAACAGCGCCACCGGTACGGCCACAGATACGCAGTATTTA. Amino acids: CANSATGTATDTQYL.

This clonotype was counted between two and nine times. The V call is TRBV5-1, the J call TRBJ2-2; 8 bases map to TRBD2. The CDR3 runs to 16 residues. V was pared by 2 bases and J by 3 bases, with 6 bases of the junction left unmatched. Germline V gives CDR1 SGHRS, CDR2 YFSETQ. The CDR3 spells CASSFGGRRDTGELFF. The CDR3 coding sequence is TGCGCCAGCAGCTTCGGCGGGAGGCGGGACACCGGGGAGCTGTTTTTT.